Listed below are T cell receptor beta chains from one sample, sequenced in a study of blood T cell repertoires in COVID-19. The repertoire was sequenced with immunoSEQ multiplex PCR; TCRdb's copy has only in-frame clones and lacks some. The table lists about 66,000 clones, roughly nine tenths of them singletons. The material sequenced was peripheral blood. These receptors all stem from a human donor in a cohort sampled during active COVID-19. Each CDR3 is given with its conserved first and last residue. The D gene is left open where the match is weak. Clone sizes are given selectively: once, few, many, or a class where the clone is expanded.

>NA|TRBV7-2|TRBJ2-7|once
TGTGCCAGCAGCTTAGTTCCGGGTTCCTACGAGCAGTACTTC
CASSLVPGSYEQYF
>NA|TRBV5-4|TRBJ1-4|NA
TGTGCCAGCAGCTTGGGGCAGGCAGGAGAAAAACTGTTTTTT
CASSLGQAGEKLFF
>NA|TRBV18|TRBJ2-3|NA
TGTGCCAGCTCAACAATCTCGGGGAAGGATACGCAGTATTTT
CASSTISGKDTQYF
>TRBD2|TRBV4-2|TRBJ2-4|NA
TGTGCCAGCAGCCTTGGGTGGACTAGCGGGGGGCCAGAAAACATTCAGTACTTC
CASSLGWTSGGPENIQYF
>NA|TRBV15|TRBJ1-4|NA
TGTGCCACCAGCAGAGATAGAGGTCTTAATGAAAAACTGTTTTTT
CATSRDRGLNEKLFF
>NA|TRBV6-2/TRBV6-3|TRBJ1-1|NA
TGTGCCAGCAGCCCCCCAGGCGGGGGTACTGAAGCTTTCTTT
CASSPPGGGTEAFF
>NA|TRBV28|TRBJ2-5|NA
TGTGCCAGCAGTTTATTCGGGGATGGTGAGACCCAGTACTTC
CASSLFGDGETQYF
>TRBD1|TRBV10-1|TRBJ1-2|NA
TGCGCCAGCAGTGTCGACAGGGGTGGTGGCTACACCTTC
CASSVDRGGGYTF
>NA|TRBV28|TRBJ2-1|NA
TGTGCCAGCAGTTCCTCATTAGCAGCCACCTACAATGAGCAGTTCTTC
CASSSSLAATYNEQFF
>NA|TRBV6-5|TRBJ2-3|NA
TGTGCCAGCAGTTACTCGGGGGGTCGCAGGGATACGCAGTATTTT
CASSYSGGRRDTQYF
>TRBD2|TRBV2|TRBJ2-5|NA
TGTGCCAGCAGCACCGACCGGGGGGGGGTTGGGACCCAGTACTTC
CASSTDRGGVGTQYF
>TRBD1|TRBV6-1|TRBJ1-1|NA
TGTGCCAGCAGTGAGGCGCAGGGGGTGCCGAACACTGAAGCTTTCTTT
CASSEAQGVPNTEAFF
>TRBD2|TRBV4-3|TRBJ2-6|NA
TGCGCCAGCAGCCAAGTGACTAGCGGGAGCGGCTCTGGGGCCAACGTCCTGACTTTC
CASSQVTSGSGSGANVLTF
>NA|TRBV19|TRBJ2-3|NA
TGTGCCAGTAGTACACAGGACGGGGGTGCGGATACGCAGTATTTT
CASSTQDGGADTQYF
>TRBD1|TRBV6-4|TRBJ1-2|once
TGTGCCAGCAGTCGGACAGGGGGCGCCGGCTACACCTTC
CASSRTGGAGYTF
>NA|TRBV15|TRBJ1-2|NA
TGTGCCACCAGCAGAGACGGAGGGCACTATGGCTACACCTTC
CATSRDGGHYGYTF
>NA|TRBV6-2/TRBV6-3|TRBJ1-1|NA
TGTGCCAGCAGTTCAAAAACAGGGTATTTTCGCACTGAAGCTTTCTTT
CASSSKTGYFRTEAFF
>NA|TRBV5-6|TRBJ2-7|NA
TGTGCCAGCAGCCCCCCGTCCTACGAGCAGTACTTC
CASSPPSYEQYF
>NA|TRBV30|TRBJ2-2|NA
TGTGCCTGGACCCCAGGGCGCACCGGGGAGCTGTTTTTT
CAWTPGRTGELFF
>NA|TRBV11-2|TRBJ2-7|NA
TGTGCCAGCAGCTCCAGGTTAGGTACCTACGAGCAGTACTTC
CASSSRLGTYEQYF
>TRBD1|TRBV5-1|TRBJ1-1|NA
TGCGCCAGCAGCTTACCGGGCCAGGGGGTCACTGAAGCTTTCTTT
CASSLPGQGVTEAFF
>TRBD2|TRBV9|TRBJ2-7|NA
TGTGCCAGCAGCCCCGTGGCAGCGGGGGGGCCAGGTTCCTACGAGCAGTACTTC
CASSPVAAGGPGSYEQYF
>TRBD2|TRBV28|TRBJ2-1|NA
TGTGCCAGCAGGGGTAGTAGCGGGAGGTCCTCCTACAATGAGCAGTTCTTC
CASRGSSGRSSYNEQFF
>TRBD1|TRBV7-9|TRBJ1-1|NA
TGTGCCAGCAGCCGCGACAGGGAGAGAGGGGGCACTGAAGCTTTCTTT
CASSRDRERGGTEAFF
>TRBD1|TRBV7-2|TRBJ1-6|NA
TGTGCCAGCAGCCAGTCAACAGGGGAGGATTCACCCCTCCACTTT
CASSQSTGEDSPLHF
>TRBD1|TRBV29-1|TRBJ1-5|NA
TGCAGCGTGGGGGAGGAGGGGGCCAGCAATCAGCCCCAGCATTTT
CSVGEEGASNQPQHF
>TRBD1|TRBV9|TRBJ1-6|NA
TGTGCCAGCAGCGTGGGACAGGGGGGAGGTTCACCCCTCCACTTT
CASSVGQGGGSPLHF
>TRBD1|TRBV7-2|TRBJ1-5|few
TGTGCCAGCAGCCTGGACAGGGGCAATCAGCCCCAGCATTTT
CASSLDRGNQPQHF
>NA|TRBV4-3|TRBJ2-1|NA
TGCGCCAGCAGCCAGGGACGGGAGTCCTACAATGAGCAGTTCTTC
CASSQGRESYNEQFF
>TRBD2|TRBV11-1|TRBJ2-3|few
TGTGCCAGCAGCTTAGGCGGGGGGACGACCACAGATACGCAGTATTTT
CASSLGGGTTTDTQYF
>NA|TRBV5-1|TRBJ2-5|NA
TGCGCCAGCAGCTTGGCCGGGGGAATAGAAGAGACCCAGTACTTC
CASSLAGGIEETQYF
>TRBD2|TRBV5-4|TRBJ2-5|NA
TGTGCCAGCAGCTCAGCGGGAGAAAGAGAGACCCAGTACTTC
CASSSAGERETQYF
>NA|TRBV27|TRBJ1-5|NA
TGTGCCAGCAGTTCGGAGGGGTTTTTAGGGGAGCCCCAGCATTTT
CASSSEGFLGEPQHF
>TRBD1|TRBV4-2|TRBJ2-2|NA
TGTGCCAGCAGCCAGACGGGACAGGGGAACACCGGGGAGCTGTTTTTT
CASSQTGQGNTGELFF
>NA|TRBV28|TRBJ2-1|NA
TGTGCCAGCAGGGAGAATTACAATGAGCAGTTCTTC
CASRENYNEQFF
>TRBD1|TRBV6-2/TRBV6-3|TRBJ1-5|NA
TGTGCCAGCAGTTACATCGGACAGGGAAATCAGCCCCAGCATTTT
CASSYIGQGNQPQHF
>NA|TRBV28|TRBJ2-7|NA
TGTGCCAGCACCCCAGGCGAGGGGGGGCAGTACGAGCAGTACTTC
CASTPGEGGQYEQYF
>NA|TRBV2|TRBJ1-1|NA
TGTGCCAGCACCCCAGGACAGTTGACTGAAGCTTTCTTT
CASTPGQLTEAFF
>NA|TRBV19|TRBJ2-3|NA
TGTGCCAGTAGTATTCAGGCCGGCACAGATACGCAGTATTTT
CASSIQAGTDTQYF
>TRBD1|TRBV6-5|TRBJ1-2|NA
TGTGCCAGCAGAGACAGGGGGCAAGGCTACACCTTC
CASRDRGQGYTF
>TRBD1|TRBV10-3|TRBJ1-6|NA
TGTGCCATCAGTAGGACAGGGTTGGGTTCACCCCTCCACTTT
CAISRTGLGSPLHF
>TRBD2|TRBV13|TRBJ2-7|NA
TGTGCCAGCAGCCGCCGTATGCTAGCGGGGGGGGGTTACGAGCAGTACTTC
CASSRRMLAGGGYEQYF
>NA|TRBV19|TRBJ2-1|NA
TGTGCCAGTAGTACAGGGTGGGCTTCGGTCGATGAGCAGTTCTTC
CASSTGWASVDEQFF
>TRBD2|TRBV7-9|TRBJ2-3|NA
TGTGCCAGCAGCCTTCTAGCGGGAGCTCCGGGAGATACGCAGTATTTT
CASSLLAGAPGDTQYF